Presented here are 9 T cell receptor beta chains from one specimen sequenced in a study of identical twins. TCRdb itself ran the 5' RACE reads through MiXCR, one entry per CDR3 protein. The table lists about 220,000 distinct CDR3 sequences, approximately 8.3% of them singletons, with 1.5% to 2.5% in the top ten. This same sample was also taken into another study, of yellow fever vaccine responses in identical twins.

Sequencing was done on a sample of memory (CD45RO+) T cells sorted from blood. The receptors were sampled from a woman between 18 and 30 years old in good health.

This chain uses TRBV4-2 with TRBJ2-2; D uncertain. The CDR3 runs 14 residues. V lost 0 bases and J 0 bases, leaving 2 bases between the germline ends. Germline CDR1 reads LGHNA; CDR2 reads YNFKEQ. The CDR3 DNA reads TGTGCCAGCAGCCAAGAGCCGAACACCGGGGAGCTGTTTTTT. Protein sequence: CASSQEPNTGELFF.

This clonotype was seen at least ten times. V is TRBV9 and J is TRBJ2-1, with 9 bases identical to TRBD2. CDR1 and CDR2 from the germline V gene are SGDLS and YYNGEE. The trim removed 3 bases at V and 1 base at J, leaving 5 bases unmatched. The CDR3 contains 16 residues. CDR3 loop: CASSGLSGSSYNEQFF. The CDR3 DNA reads as TGTGCCAGCAGCGGCCTTAGCGGGAGTTCCTACAATGAGCAGTTCTTC.

This clonotype showed up many times. The V and J genes are TRBV2 and TRBJ2-5; D is undetermined. Germline CDR1 is SNHLY and CDR2 is FYNNEI. The CDR3 has 12 amino acids. V lost 4 bases and J 3 bases, leaving 6 bases between the germline ends. The CDR3 DNA reads TGTGCCAGCAGTGCCATAGAAGAGACCCAGTACTTC. Translating it yields CASSAIEETQYF.

The CDR3 coding sequence is TGTGCCAGCAGCTTAGAGGACAGAGGTGAGCAGTTCTTC. Amino acids: CASSLEDRGEQFF. The V gene is TRBV7-2, the J gene TRBJ2-1, with D possibly being TRBD1 (6 bases). The V end was cut by 1 base, the J end by 9 bases, with 10 bases between. The CDR3 runs 13 residues. Per the germline V gene, CDR1 is SGHTA and CDR2 is FQGNSA.

The V gene is TRBV6-2 or TRBV6-3, the J gene TRBJ2-2; no definite D call. Trimming shortened V by 9 bases and J by 0 bases, and 8 bases separated the two germline ends. The CDR3 runs 13 residues. Per the germline V gene, CDR1 is MNHEY and CDR2 is SVGEGT. The CDR3 coding sequence is TGTGCCAGTTTTCGTCCGAACACCGGGGAGCTGTTTTTT. Amino acids: CASFRPNTGELFF.

There are a few counts of this clonotype. The V call is TRBV4-3, the J call TRBJ2-5; TRBD1 matches 10 bases. The germline CDR1 and CDR2 sequences are LGHNA and YSLEER. The length of the CDR3 is 16 residues. V lost 3 bases, J lost 2 bases, and 6 bases stayed unmatched. CDR3 DNA: TGCGCCAGCAGCCAGGGACAGGGGTTGTGGCAAGAGACCCAGTACTTC. Its protein is CASSQGQGLWQETQYF.

J is TRBJ2-5 and V is TRBV28, with 9 bases lining up with TRBD2. Germline V gene lookup returns CDR1 MDHEN and CDR2 SYDVKM. V lost 5 bases to trimming and J lost 5 bases; unmatched junction nucleotides: 9. This CDR3 has 15 amino acids. The CDR3 nucleotides are TGTGCCAGCAGTCCCCCTATAGCGGGAGTCGAGACCCAGTACTTC. Translated: CASSPPIAGVETQYF.

The chain employs TRBV28 and TRBJ1-1; TRBD1 matches at 10 bases. Germline-derived CDR1 and CDR2 are MDHEN and SYDVKM. CDR3 length: 17 residues. V shed 2 bases and J 1 base; nucleotides not matched to a gene: 7. CDR3 DNA sequence: TGTGCCAGCAGTTTAAGGACAGGGGGGGATTGGAACACTGAAGCTTTCTTT. This sequence encodes CASSLRTGGDWNTEAFF.

The chain couples TRBV20-1 to TRBJ1-5; the match to TRBD1 covers 10 bases. Germline V CDR1 and CDR2: DFQATT, SNEGSKA (reference sequence). V trimming: 1 base; J trimming: 6 bases; junction bases outside the gene matches: 6. This CDR3 comprises 15 residues. CDR3 protein: CSARVGTGERQPQHF. CDR3 coding DNA: TGCAGTGCTAGAGTAGGGACAGGGGAACGTCAGCCCCAGCATTTT.